This passage covers 11 T cell receptor beta chains from one sample sequenced in a study of shared clonotypes between healthy human individuals. Sequencing used immunoSEQ multiplex PCR; TCRdb keeps in-frame clones, though not all of them. The data show 800,000 to 1,200,000 clones, about four fifths seen once. Sequencing was performed on memory CD4+ T cells from PBMCs. This sample's subset: CD45RA-negative fraction. These receptors were obtained from a man aged 18-30 years in good health. Some clones in this sample may be carry-over from other donors' samples.

J is TRBJ1-2 and V is TRBV4-3; 7 bases match TRBD1. With 1 base clipped from V and 8 bases from J, the junction kept 13 bases outside the gene matches. Germline CDR1 and CDR2: LGHNA and YSLEER. The length of the CDR3 is 16 residues. The CDR3 DNA follows: TGCGCCAGCAGCCAAGCCCTGACAGGGACGGGTCAGGGCTACACCTTC. Translated: CASSQALTGTGQGYTF.

This clone showed up just once. The J gene is TRBJ1-1, the V gene TRBV14; D is ambiguous. Trimming took 5 bases from V and 11 from J, leaving 18 bases between them. CDR3 length equals 13 residues. Germline-derived CDR1 and CDR2 are SGHDN and FVKESK. CDR3 bases: TGTGCCAGCAGCAGAGCAGAACAAGTTCCCGCTTTCTTT. Amino acids: CASSRAEQVPAFF.

There are a few counts of this clone. This rearrangement joins TRBV29-1 to TRBJ2-3; D perhaps matches TRBD2 (6 bases). The germline V gene has CDR1 SQVTM and CDR2 ANQGSEA. CDR3 length: 14 residues. The ends were cut back, 4 bases at V and 1 base at J, with 12 bases in the middle. The CDR3 reads CSVVIQRGTDTQYF. DNA of the CDR3: TGCAGCGTTGTTATCCAGCGGGGCACAGATACGCAGTATTTT.

The chain uses TRBV28 and TRBJ1-5; 7 nucleotides line up with TRBD1. Germline CDR1 MDHEN, CDR2 SYDVKM. V gave up 8 bases and J gave up 1 base; unmatched junction bases: 11. CDR3 length: 16 residues. The CDR3 DNA reads as TGTGCCAGCCACCCTCCCAGGGGGGCGAGCAATCAGCCCCAGCATTTT. Protein product: CASHPPRGASNQPQHF.

The chain has TRBV27 and TRBJ2-1; tentatively, D is TRBD1 or TRBD2 (5 bases each). Germline CDR1 is MNHEY and CDR2 is SMNVEV (reference sequence). This CDR3 contains 17 residues. V was clipped by 4 bases and J by 7 bases, with 23 bases between them. CDR3 DNA sequence: TGTGCCAGCAGTTCGAATCCAGGACGCCTTTGGGGGAATGAGCAGTTCTTC. This codes for CASSSNPGRLWGNEQFF.

The table lists this clone with a few counts. This chain joins TRBV5-1 and TRBJ1-3; D perhaps matches TRBD1 (6 bases). The germline gives CDR1 SGHRS, CDR2 YFSETQ. This CDR3 has 16 amino acids. The V gene lost 4 bases and the J gene lost 0 bases, with 14 bases spanning the gap. The CDR3 region has the DNA TGCGCCAGCAGCCCTGGGGGCCATAGCTCTGGAAACACCATATATTTT. This gives the protein CASSPGGHSSGNTIYF.

The rearrangement joins TRBV6-6 to TRBJ1-1, with D perhaps TRBD1 (6 bases). Germline V CDR1 and CDR2: MNHNY, SVGAGI (reference sequence). V was trimmed by 4 bases and J by 3 bases, leaving 12 bases between them. The CDR3 consists of 14 residues. The DNA for the CDR3 is TGTGCCAGCAGTTTCGGGGGGCGGTACACTGAAGCTTTCTTT. Its translation is CASSFGGRYTEAFF.

The CDR3 DNA follows: TGTGCCAGCAGCTTGGGAGGCCAGGGCCCCAACGTCCTGACTTTC. It is translated as CASSLGGQGPNVLTF. This chain links TRBV5-4 with TRBJ2-6, with TRBD1 as a possible D gene (5 bases). Trimming cost V 0 bases and J 8 bases, with 12 bases left between them. The germline V gene encodes CDR1 SGHNT and CDR2 YYREEE (reference sequence). This CDR3 has 15 amino acids.

The gene calls are TRBV28 and TRBJ1-5, with 11 positions matching TRBD1. Germline V gene data show CDR1 as MDHEN and CDR2 as SYDVKM. J lost 8 bases, V lost 2 bases, and 11 bases had no gene match. This CDR3 region has 17 residues. Written as DNA, the CDR3 is TGTGCCAGCAGTTTAATCTTAGTGCGGGACAGGGGGAAGCCCCAGCATTTT. Encoded protein: CASSLILVRDRGKPQHF.

V gene TRBV4-3 combines with J gene TRBJ1-2, with D unclear. The CDR3 has 14 residues. The V gene's germline CDR1 is LGHNA and CDR2 YSLEER. V lost 0 bases and J lost 7, with 12 bases in between. CDR3 bases: TGCGCCAGCAGCCAAGATTTAGGGTCGGGTGGCTACACCTTC. It translates to CASSQDLGSGGYTF.

This chain uses TRBV7-2 with TRBJ2-4; D remains unclear. The germline V gene has CDR1 SGHTA and CDR2 FQGNSA. CDR3 size: 10 residues. The V gene lost 5 bases and the J gene lost 8 bases, with 4 bases spanning the gap. This CDR3 is CASSGDIQYF. The CDR3 DNA sequence: TGTGCCAGCAGCGGGGACATTCAGTACTTC.